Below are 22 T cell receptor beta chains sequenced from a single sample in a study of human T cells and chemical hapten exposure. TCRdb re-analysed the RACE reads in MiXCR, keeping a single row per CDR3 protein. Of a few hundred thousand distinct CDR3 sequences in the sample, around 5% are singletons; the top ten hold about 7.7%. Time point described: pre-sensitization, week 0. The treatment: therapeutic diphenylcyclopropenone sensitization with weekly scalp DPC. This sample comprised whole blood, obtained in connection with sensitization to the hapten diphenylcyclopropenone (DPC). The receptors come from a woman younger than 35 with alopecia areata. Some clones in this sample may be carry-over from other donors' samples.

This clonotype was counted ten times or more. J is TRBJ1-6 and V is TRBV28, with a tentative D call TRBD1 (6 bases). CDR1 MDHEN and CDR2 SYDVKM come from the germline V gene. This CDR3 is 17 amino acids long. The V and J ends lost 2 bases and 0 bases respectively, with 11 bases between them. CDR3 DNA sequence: TGTGCCAGCAGTTTAAGACAGGCGAGCTCCTATAATTCACCCCTCCACTTT. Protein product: CASSLRQASSYNSPLHF.

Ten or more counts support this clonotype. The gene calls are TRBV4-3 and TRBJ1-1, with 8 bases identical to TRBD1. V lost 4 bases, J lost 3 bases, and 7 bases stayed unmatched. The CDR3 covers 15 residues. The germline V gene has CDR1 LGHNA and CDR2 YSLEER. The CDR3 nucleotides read TGCGCCAGCAGCCGAGCAGGGGGCGCGTACACTGAAGCTTTCTTT. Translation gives CASSRAGGAYTEAFF.

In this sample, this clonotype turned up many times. CDR3 loop: CASSQEQGNQPQHF. As DNA, the CDR3 is TGTGCCAGCAGCCAAGAACAGGGCAATCAGCCCCAGCATTTT. This chain links TRBV4-2 with TRBJ1-5; a weak D match, TRBD1 (5 bases). The CDR3 totals 14 residues. Germline CDR1 and CDR2: LGHNA and YNFKEQ. V dropped 0 bases and J dropped 2 bases, with 5 bases sitting between them.

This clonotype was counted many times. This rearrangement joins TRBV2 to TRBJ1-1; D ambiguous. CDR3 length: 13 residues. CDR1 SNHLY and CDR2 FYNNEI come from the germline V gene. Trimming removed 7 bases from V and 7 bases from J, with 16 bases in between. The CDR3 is CASILSSGIEAFF. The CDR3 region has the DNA TGTGCCAGCATCCTCAGTTCGGGGATTGAAGCTTTCTTT.

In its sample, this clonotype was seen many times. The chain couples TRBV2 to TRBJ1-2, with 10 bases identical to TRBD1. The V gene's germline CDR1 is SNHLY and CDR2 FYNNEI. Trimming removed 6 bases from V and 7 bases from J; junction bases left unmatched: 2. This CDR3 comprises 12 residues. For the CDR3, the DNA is TGTGCCAGCAGCCGACAGGGGGCTGGCTACACCTTC. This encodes CASSRQGAGYTF.

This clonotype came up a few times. The CDR3 sequence is CASSWGQGSYGYTF. CDR3 DNA: TGTGCCAGCAGCTGGGGACAGGGGAGCTATGGCTACACCTTC. This chain joins TRBV7-2 and TRBJ1-2; the match to TRBD1 covers 10 bases. V gave up 4 bases and J gave up 4 bases; unmatched junction bases: 3. The CDR3 sequence is 14 residues long. Germline V gives CDR1 SGHTA, CDR2 FQGNSA.

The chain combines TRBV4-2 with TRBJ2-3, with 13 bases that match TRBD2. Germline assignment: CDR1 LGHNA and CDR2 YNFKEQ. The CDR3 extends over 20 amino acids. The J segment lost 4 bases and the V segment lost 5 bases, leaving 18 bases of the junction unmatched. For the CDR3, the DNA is TGTGCCAGCAGCTTGGAGTACGGGACTAGCGGGGCTACTAGGGCAGATACGCAGTATTTT. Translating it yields CASSLEYGTSGATRADTQYF.

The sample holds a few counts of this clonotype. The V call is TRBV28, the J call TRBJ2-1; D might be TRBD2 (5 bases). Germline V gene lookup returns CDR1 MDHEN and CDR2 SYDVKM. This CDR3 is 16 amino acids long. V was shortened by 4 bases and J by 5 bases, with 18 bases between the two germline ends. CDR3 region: CASSSGAWESNNEQFF. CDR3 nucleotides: TGTGCCAGCAGTTCCGGCGCCTGGGAGAGTAACAATGAGCAGTTCTTC.

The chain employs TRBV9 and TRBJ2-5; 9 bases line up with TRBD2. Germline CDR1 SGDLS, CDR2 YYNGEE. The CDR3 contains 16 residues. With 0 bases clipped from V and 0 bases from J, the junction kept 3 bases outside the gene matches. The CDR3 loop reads CASSVASGGYQETQYF. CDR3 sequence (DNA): TGTGCCAGCAGCGTAGCAAGCGGGGGGTACCAAGAGACCCAGTACTTC.

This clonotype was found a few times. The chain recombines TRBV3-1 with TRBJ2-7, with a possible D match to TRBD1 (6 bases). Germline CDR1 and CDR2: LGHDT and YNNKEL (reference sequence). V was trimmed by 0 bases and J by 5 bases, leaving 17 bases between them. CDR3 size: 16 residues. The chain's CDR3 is CASSQDLPGEFNEQYF. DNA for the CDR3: TGTGCCAGCAGCCAAGATCTCCCAGGGGAGTTCAACGAGCAGTACTTC.

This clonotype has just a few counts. CDR3 in DNA: TGTGCCAGCAGCCAAGGGAGTAGCGGGACTTACAATGAGCAGTTCTTC. This encodes CASSQGSSGTYNEQFF. J is TRBJ2-1 and V is TRBV3-1; 8 bases are shared with TRBD2. The germline CDR1 and CDR2 sequences are LGHDT and YNNKEL (reference sequence). This CDR3 is 16 amino acids long. Trimming took 1 base from V and 4 from J; bases not matched to a gene: 6.

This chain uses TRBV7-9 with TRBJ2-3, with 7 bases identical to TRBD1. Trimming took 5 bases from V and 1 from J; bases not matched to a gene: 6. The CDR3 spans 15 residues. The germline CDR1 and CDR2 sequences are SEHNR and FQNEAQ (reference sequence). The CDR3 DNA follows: TGTGCCAGCAGCATCCCCGGACAGGGCACAGATACGCAGTATTTT. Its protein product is CASSIPGQGTDTQYF.

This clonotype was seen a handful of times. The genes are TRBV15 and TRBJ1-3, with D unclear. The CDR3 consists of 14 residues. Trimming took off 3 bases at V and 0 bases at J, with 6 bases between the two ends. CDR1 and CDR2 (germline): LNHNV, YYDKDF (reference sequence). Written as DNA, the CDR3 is TGTGCCACCAGCAGCCAGAGCTCTGGAAACACCATATATTTT. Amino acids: CATSSQSSGNTIYF.

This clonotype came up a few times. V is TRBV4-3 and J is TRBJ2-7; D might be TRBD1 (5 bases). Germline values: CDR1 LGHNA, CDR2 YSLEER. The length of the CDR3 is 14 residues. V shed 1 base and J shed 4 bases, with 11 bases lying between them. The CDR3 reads CASSQVSRDYEQYF. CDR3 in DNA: TGCGCCAGCAGCCAAGTATCCAGGGATTACGAGCAGTACTTC.

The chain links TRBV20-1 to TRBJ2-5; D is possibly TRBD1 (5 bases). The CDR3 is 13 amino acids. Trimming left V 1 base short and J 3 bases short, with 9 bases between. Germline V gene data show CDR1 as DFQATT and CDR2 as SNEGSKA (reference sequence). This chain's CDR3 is CSARVVTEETQYF. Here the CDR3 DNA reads TGCAGTGCTAGAGTTGTGACAGAAGAGACCCAGTACTTC.

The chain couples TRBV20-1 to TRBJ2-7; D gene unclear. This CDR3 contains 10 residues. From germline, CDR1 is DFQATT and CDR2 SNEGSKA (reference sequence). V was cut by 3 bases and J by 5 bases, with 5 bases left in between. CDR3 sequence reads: CSASVHEQYF. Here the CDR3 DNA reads TGCAGTGCTAGTGTCCACGAGCAGTACTTC.

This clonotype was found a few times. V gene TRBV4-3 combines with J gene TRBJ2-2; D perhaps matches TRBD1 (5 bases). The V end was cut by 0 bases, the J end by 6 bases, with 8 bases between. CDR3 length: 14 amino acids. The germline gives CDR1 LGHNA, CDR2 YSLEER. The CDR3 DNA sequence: TGCGCCAGCAGCCAAGATAGGGGTTCCGGGGAGCTGTTTTTT. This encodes CASSQDRGSGELFF.

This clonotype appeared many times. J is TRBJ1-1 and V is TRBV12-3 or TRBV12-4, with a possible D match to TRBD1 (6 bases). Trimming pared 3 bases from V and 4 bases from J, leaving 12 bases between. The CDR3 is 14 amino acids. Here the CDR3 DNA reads TGTGCCAGCAGTTTCGGGGGCGGGTTCACTGAAGCTTTCTTT. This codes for CASSFGGGFTEAFF.

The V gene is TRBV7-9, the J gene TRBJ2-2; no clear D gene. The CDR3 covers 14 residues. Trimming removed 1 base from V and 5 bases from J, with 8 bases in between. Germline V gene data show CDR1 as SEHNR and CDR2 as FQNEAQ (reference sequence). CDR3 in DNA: TGTGCCAGCAGCTTAGGAGGTGATACCGGGGAGCTGTTTTTT. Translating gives CASSLGGDTGELFF. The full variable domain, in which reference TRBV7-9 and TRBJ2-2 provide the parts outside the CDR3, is DTGVSQNPRHKITKRGQNVTFRCDPISEHNRLYWYRQTLGQGPEFLTYFQNEAQLEKSRLLSDRFSAERPKGSFSTLEIQRTEQGDSAMYLCASSLGGDTGELFFGEGSRLTVL.

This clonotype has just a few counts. CDR3 sequence reads: CASSAPGNTIYF. CDR3 bases: TGTGCCAGCAGTGCACCCGGAAACACCATATATTTT. The V gene is TRBV12-3 or TRBV12-4, the J gene TRBJ1-3; unclear D gene. Trimming pared 5 bases from V and 4 bases from J, leaving 6 bases between. This CDR3 region has 12 residues.

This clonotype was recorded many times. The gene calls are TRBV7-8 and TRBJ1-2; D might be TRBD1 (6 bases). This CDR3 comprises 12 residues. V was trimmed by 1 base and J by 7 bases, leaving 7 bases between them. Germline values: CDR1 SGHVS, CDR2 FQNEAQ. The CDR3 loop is CASSLEGGGYTF. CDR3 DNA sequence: TGTGCCAGCAGCTTAGAGGGGGGTGGCTACACCTTC.

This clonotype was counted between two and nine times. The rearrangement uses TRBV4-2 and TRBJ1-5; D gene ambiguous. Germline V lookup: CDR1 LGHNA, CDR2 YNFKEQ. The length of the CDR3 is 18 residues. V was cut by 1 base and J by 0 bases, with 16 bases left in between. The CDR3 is CASSQVGSSVDSNQPQHF. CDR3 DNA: TGTGCCAGCAGCCAAGTGGGTTCGTCGGTGGATAGCAATCAGCCCCAGCATTTT.